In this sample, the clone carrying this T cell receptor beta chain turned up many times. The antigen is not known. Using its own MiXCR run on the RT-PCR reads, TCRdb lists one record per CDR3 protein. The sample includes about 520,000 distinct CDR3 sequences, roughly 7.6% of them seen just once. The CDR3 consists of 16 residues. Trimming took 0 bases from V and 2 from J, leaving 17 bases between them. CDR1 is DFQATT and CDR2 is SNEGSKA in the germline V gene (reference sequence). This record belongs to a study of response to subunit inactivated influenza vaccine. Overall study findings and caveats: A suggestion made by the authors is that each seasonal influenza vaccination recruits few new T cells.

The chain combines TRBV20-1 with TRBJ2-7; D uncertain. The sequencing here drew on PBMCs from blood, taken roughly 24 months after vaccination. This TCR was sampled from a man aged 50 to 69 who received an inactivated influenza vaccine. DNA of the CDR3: TGCAGTGCTAGAGATCGCCAAGGGCTGCCACCCTACGAGCAGTACTTC. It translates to CSARDRQGLPPYEQYF.